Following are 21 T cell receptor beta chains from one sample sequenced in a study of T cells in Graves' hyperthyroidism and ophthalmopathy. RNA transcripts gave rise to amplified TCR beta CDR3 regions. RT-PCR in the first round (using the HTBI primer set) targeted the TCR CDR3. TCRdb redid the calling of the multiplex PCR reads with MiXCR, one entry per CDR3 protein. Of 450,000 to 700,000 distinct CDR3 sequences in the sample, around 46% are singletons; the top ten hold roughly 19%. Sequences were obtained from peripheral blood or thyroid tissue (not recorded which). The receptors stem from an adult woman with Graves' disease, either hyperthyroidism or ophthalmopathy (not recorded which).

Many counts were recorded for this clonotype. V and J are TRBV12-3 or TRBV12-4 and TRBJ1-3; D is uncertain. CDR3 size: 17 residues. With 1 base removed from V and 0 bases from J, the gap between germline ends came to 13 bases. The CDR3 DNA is TGTGCCAGCAGTTTAGGGGTAGGCGCGGGCTCTGGAAACACCATATATTTT. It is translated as CASSLGVGAGSGNTIYF.

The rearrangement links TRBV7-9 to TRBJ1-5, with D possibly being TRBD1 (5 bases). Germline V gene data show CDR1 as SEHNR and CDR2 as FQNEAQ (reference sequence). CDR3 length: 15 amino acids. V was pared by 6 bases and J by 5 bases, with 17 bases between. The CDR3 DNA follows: TGTGCCAGCAGTCCCGTAAGCGGGGCTTATCAGCCCCAGCATTTT. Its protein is CASSPVSGAYQPQHF.

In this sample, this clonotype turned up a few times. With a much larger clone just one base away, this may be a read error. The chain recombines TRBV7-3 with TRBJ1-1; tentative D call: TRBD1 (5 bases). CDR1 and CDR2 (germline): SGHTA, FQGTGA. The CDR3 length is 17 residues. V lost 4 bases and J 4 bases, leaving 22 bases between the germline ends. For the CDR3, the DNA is TGTGCCAGCAGCTCAATGGGGGTCGGGGCGGGGAGCACTGAAGCTTTCTTT. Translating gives CASSSMGVGAGSTEAFF.

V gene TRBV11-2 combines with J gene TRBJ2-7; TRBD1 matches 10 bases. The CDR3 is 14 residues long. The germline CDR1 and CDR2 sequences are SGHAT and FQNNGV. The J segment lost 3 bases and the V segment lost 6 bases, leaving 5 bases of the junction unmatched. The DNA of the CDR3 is TGTGCCAGCAGAACCCGGACAGGGGGCTACGAGCAGTACTTC. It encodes CASRTRTGGYEQYF.

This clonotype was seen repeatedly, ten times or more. The CDR3 region has the DNA TGTGCCACGGCTAGTCGATTCTACGAGCAGTACTTC. Translating it yields CATASRFYEQYF. The V gene is TRBV10-3, the J gene TRBJ2-7; D is unclear. The CDR3 covers 12 residues. Germline V gives CDR1 ENHRY, CDR2 SYGVKD. Trimming took 10 bases from V and 3 from J, leaving 13 bases between them.

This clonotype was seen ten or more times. CDR3: CASSFLAGGTNTGELFF. DNA of the CDR3: TGTGCCAGCAGCTTTCTAGCGGGAGGAACGAACACCGGGGAGCTGTTTTTT. This sequence joins TRBV7-9 and TRBJ2-2, with 11 nucleotides matching TRBD2. Germline loops: CDR1 SEHNR, CDR2 FQNEAQ (reference sequence). The CDR3 has 17 residues. Germline trimming cut 3 bases from V and 0 bases from J; bases unmatched to any gene: 3.

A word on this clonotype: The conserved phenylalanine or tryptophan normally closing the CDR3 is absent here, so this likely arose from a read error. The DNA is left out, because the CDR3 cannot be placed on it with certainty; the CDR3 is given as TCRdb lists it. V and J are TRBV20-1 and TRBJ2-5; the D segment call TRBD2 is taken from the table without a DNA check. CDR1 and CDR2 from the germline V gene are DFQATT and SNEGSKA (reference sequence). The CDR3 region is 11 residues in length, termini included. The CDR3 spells CSARSWGLRVY.

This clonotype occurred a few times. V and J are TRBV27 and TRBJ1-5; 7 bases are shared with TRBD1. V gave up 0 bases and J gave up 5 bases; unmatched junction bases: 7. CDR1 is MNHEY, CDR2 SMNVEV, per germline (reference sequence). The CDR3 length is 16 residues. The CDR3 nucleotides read TGTGCCAGCAGTTTATCCTGGCAGGGGGGTCATCAGCCCCAGCATTTT. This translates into CASSLSWQGGHQPQHF.

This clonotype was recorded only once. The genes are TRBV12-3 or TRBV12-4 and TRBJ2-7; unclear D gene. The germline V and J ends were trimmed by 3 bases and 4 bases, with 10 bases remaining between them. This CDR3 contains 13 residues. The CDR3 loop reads CASSFPGKYEQYF. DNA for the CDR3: TGTGCCAGCAGTTTTCCCGGAAAATACGAGCAGTACTTC.

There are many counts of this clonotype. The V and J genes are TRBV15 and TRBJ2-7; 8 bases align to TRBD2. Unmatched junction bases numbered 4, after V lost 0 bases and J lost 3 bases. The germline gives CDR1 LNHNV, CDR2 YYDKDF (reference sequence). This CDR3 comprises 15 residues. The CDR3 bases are TGTGCCACCAGCAGAGACCCCGGGAGGGACTACGAGCAGTACTTC. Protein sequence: CATSRDPGRDYEQYF.

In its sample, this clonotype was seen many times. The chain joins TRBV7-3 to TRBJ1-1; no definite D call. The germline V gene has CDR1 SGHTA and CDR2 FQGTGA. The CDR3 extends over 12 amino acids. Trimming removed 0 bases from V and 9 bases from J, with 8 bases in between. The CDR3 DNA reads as TGTGCCAGCAGCTTAACGGGCGGGAAAGCTTTCTTT. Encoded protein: CASSLTGGKAFF.

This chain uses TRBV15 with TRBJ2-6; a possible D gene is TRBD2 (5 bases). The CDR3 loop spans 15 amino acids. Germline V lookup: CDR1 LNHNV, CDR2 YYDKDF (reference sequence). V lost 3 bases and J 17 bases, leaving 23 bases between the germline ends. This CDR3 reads CATSSLVGAEEPLTF. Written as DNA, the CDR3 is TGTGCCACCAGCAGCTTGGTTGGAGCGGAAGAGCCGTTGACTTTC.

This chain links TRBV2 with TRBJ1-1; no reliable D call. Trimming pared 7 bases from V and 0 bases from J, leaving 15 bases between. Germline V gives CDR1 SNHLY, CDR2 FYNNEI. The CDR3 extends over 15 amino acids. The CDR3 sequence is CASMQESGMNTEAFF. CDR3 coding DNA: TGTGCCAGCATGCAGGAATCGGGAATGAACACTGAAGCTTTCTTT. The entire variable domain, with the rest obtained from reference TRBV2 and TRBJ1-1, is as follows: EPEVTQTPSHQVTQMGQEVILRCVPISNHLYFYWYRQILGQKVEFLVSFYNNEISEKSEIFDDQFSVERPDGSNFTLKIRSTKLEDSAMYFCASMQESGMNTEAFFGQGTRLTVV.

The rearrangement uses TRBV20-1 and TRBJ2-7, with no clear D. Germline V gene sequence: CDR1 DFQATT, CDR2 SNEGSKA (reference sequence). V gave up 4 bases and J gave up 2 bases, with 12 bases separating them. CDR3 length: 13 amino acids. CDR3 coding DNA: TGCAGTGCTACCGCCCGGGTCACCTACGAGCAGTACTTC. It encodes CSATARVTYEQYF.

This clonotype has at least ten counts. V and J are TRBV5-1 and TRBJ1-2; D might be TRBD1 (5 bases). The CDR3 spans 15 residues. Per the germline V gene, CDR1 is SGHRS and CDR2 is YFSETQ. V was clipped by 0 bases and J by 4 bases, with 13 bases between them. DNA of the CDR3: TGCGCCAGCAGCTTGGTGTTCTCAGGGTCCTATGGCTACACCTTC. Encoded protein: CASSLVFSGSYGYTF.

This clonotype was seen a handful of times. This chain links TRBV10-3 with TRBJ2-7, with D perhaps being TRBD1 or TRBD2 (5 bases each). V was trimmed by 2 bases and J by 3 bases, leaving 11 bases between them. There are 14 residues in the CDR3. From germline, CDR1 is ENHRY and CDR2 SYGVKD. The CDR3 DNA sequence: TGTGCCATCAGTGAGGGTGGGGGAGACTACGAGCAGTACTTC. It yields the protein CAISEGGGDYEQYF.

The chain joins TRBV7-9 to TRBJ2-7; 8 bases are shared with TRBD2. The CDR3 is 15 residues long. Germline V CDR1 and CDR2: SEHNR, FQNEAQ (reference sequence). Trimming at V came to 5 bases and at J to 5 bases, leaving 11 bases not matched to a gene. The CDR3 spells CASSIGGAGVHEQYF. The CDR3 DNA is TGTGCCAGCAGCATCGGAGGAGCGGGGGTCCACGAGCAGTACTTC.

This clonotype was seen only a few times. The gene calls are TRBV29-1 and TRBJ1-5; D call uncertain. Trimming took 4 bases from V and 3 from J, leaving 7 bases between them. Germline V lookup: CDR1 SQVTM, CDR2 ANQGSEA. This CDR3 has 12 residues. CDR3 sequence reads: CSVGQFNQPQHF. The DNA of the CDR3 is TGCAGCGTTGGGCAGTTCAATCAGCCCCAGCATTTT.

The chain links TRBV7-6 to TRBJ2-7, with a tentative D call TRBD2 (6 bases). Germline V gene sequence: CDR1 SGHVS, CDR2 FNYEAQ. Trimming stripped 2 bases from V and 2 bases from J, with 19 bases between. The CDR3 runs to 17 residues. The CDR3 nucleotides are TGTGCCAGCAGCTTATTTTCAAGTGGACTATTCCCCTACGAGCAGTACTTC. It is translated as CASSLFSSGLFPYEQYF.

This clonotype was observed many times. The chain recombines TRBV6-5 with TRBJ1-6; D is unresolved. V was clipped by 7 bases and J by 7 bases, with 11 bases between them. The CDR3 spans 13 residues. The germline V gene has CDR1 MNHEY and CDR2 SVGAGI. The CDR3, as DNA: TGTGCCAGCAAAACCGCCGTCAATTCACCCCTCCACTTT. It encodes CASKTAVNSPLHF.

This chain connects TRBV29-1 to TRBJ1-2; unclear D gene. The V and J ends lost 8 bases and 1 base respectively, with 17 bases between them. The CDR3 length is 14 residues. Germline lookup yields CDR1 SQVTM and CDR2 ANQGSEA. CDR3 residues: CSQGSNQINYGYTF. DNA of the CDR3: TGCAGCCAAGGTTCCAACCAGATTAACTATGGCTACACCTTC. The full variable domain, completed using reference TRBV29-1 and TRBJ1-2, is SAVISQKPSRDICQRGTSLTIQCQVDSQVTMMFWYRQQPGQSLTLIATANQGSEATYESGFVIDKFPISRPNLTFSTLTVSNMSPEDSSIYLCSQGSNQINYGYTFGSGTRLTVV.